This TCR beta chain was sequenced in a study of blood T cell repertoires in COVID-19. Across the whole study: T cells, B-cell-depleted T cells, or PBMCs provided the cDNA or gDNA that served as material.

Germline CDR1 and CDR2: SGHTS and YDEGEE. This CDR3 contains 17 residues. Trimming removed 2 bases at V and 0 bases at J, with 14 bases between. Per the study methods: Researchers report that nucleated cell counts were estimated from reference gene primer amplification. The repertoire was sequenced with immunoSEQ multiplex PCR; TCRdb's copy has only in-frame clones and lacks some. V, J and clone size are taken as reported in that table, and D and trimming were inferred from the DNA itself. The sample lists approximately 350,000 clones, more than 80% occurring once. Sequenced material: peripheral blood. The source of this sequence is a woman aged 25 to 39 with COVID-19, enrolled during active disease. The genes are TRBV5-8 and TRBJ2-2; D possibly corresponds to TRBD1 (6 bases). CDR3: CASSFPGRTANTGELFF. DNA for the CDR3: TGTGCCAGCAGCTTCCCCGGGCGGACAGCGAACACCGGGGAGCTGTTTTTT.